This entry lists 20 T cell receptor beta chains sequenced from one sample in a study of blood T cell repertoires in COVID-19. Assay used: immunoSEQ multiplex PCR; TCRdb lists only in-frame clones, some missing. In the table there are more than 50,000 clones, about 73% of which are singletons. The sequenced material came from peripheral blood. Receptors were obtained from an elderly woman with acute or convalescent COVID-19.

The rearrangement joins TRBV29-1 to TRBJ1-6, with D uncertain. Trimming took off 5 bases at V and 3 bases at J, with 8 bases between the two ends. Germline V gene lookup returns CDR1 SQVTM and CDR2 ANQGSEA. The CDR3 spans 13 residues. The CDR3 nucleotides read TGCAGCGTTTCCCGGGACTATAATTCACCCCTCCACTTT. Protein product: CSVSRDYNSPLHF.

The genes are TRBV18 and TRBJ1-2, with D tentatively TRBD1 (5 bases). The CDR3 runs to 16 residues. Trimming shortened V by 6 bases and J by 3 bases, and 20 bases separated the two germline ends. CDR1 and CDR2 (germline): KGHSH, LQKENI. The DNA for the CDR3 is TGTGCCAGCTCCCCGACGGCGGGACTTGGCGACTATGGCTACACCTTC. Translation: CASSPTAGLGDYGYTF. The full variable domain, its missing parts supplied by reference TRBV18 and TRBJ1-2, is NAGVMQNPRHLVRRRGQEARLRCSPMKGHSHVYWYRQLPEEGLKFMVYLQKENIIDESGMPKERFSAEFPKEGPSILRIQQVVRGDSAAYFCASSPTAGLGDYGYTFGSGTRLTVV.

The J gene is TRBJ2-1, the V gene TRBV3-1 (or the pseudogene TRBV3-2), with unresolved D. Between the trimmed V and J ends, which lost 0 bases and 1 base, there was a span of 7 bases. The CDR3 contains 15 residues. The germline V gene encodes CDR1 LGHDT and CDR2 YNNKEL (reference sequence). Here the CDR3 reads CASSQDRWSYNEQFF. CDR3 nucleotides: TGTGCCAGCAGCCAAGACAGGTGGTCCTACAATGAGCAGTTCTTC.

The CDR3 region has the DNA TGTGCCAGCAGCTTAGACCTCGAGCAGTTCTTC. The encoded protein is CASSLDLEQFF. The chain employs TRBV11-3 and TRBJ2-1; no firm D call. Trimming left V 0 bases short and J 10 bases short, with 4 bases between. There are 11 residues in the CDR3. Germline loops: CDR1 SGHNT, CDR2 YENEEA. Full variable domain (rest looked up from reference TRBV11-3 and TRBJ2-1): EAGVVQSPRYKIIEKKQPVAFWCNPISGHNTLYWYLQNLGQGPELLIRYENEEAVDDSQLPKDRFSAERLKGVDSTLKIQPAELGDSAVYLCASSLDLEQFFGPGTRLTVL.

The J gene is TRBJ1-6, the V gene TRBV27; D gene unclear. CDR3 length equals 20 residues. Trimming stripped 8 bases from V and 4 bases from J, with 30 bases between. CDR1 is MNHEY, CDR2 SMNVEV, per germline (reference sequence). The CDR3: CASYLELNTRSIFYNSPLHF. CDR3 nucleotides: TGTGCCAGCTATTTGGAATTAAATACCCGGAGTATTTTTTATAATTCACCCCTCCACTTT.

This clone was recorded only once. The chain couples TRBV5-6 to TRBJ2-3, with TRBD2 matching 9 bases. This CDR3 is built from 16 residues. CDR1 is SGHDT and CDR2 is YYEEEE in the germline V gene. Germline trimming cut 3 bases from V and 2 bases from J; bases unmatched to any gene: 7. CDR3: CASSSFLAGYTDTQYF. The CDR3 DNA reads as TGTGCCAGCAGCTCTTTCCTAGCGGGATACACAGATACGCAGTATTTT.

This chain connects TRBV12-3 or TRBV12-4 to TRBJ1-1, with D perhaps TRBD1 (6 bases). CDR3 length equals 13 residues. V dropped 1 base and J dropped 5 bases, with 8 bases sitting between them. The CDR3 nucleotides are TGTGCCAGCAGTTTAGGGGGGCCAACTGAAGCTTTCTTT. Translated, it gives CASSLGGPTEAFF.

The chain has TRBV9 and TRBJ2-7, with TRBD2 matching over 11 bases. Germline values: CDR1 SGDLS, CDR2 YYNGEE. This CDR3 is 14 amino acids long. The V gene end was trimmed by 0 bases and the J gene end by 7 bases; junction bases not matched to a gene: 3. CDR3 residues: CASSVGGTSGEQYF. CDR3 DNA: TGTGCCAGCAGCGTAGGGGGGACTAGCGGTGAGCAGTACTTC.

The rearrangement joins TRBV19 to TRBJ2-1; a weak D match, TRBD2 (6 bases). V was shortened by 2 bases and J by 1 base, with 9 bases between the two germline ends. The CDR3 has 15 residues. Germline V gene sequence: CDR1 LNHDA, CDR2 SQIVND (reference sequence). CDR3 sequence reads: CASSIMAGSYNEQFF. For the CDR3, the DNA is TGTGCCAGTAGTATAATGGCGGGGTCCTACAATGAGCAGTTCTTC.

The genes are TRBV5-1 and TRBJ1-4, with D tentatively TRBD1 (5 bases). This CDR3 has 15 amino acids. Between the trimmed V and J ends, which lost 4 bases and 2 bases, there was a span of 12 bases. Germline V gene sequence: CDR1 SGHRS, CDR2 YFSETQ. The CDR3 spells CASSGGTRTNEKLFF. The CDR3, as DNA: TGCGCCAGCAGCGGCGGGACTCGGACTAATGAAAAACTGTTTTTT.

The chain recombines TRBV28 with TRBJ1-5, with 7 bases aligning to TRBD1. This CDR3 comprises 14 residues. J gave up 0 bases and V 6 bases, and 2 bases lay outside the gene matches. CDR1 and CDR2 from the germline V gene are MDHEN and SYDVKM. In DNA form, the CDR3 reads TGTGCCAGCAGGCCAGGGGGTAGCAATCAGCCCCAGCATTTT. Protein sequence: CASRPGGSNQPQHF. Combining the CDR3 with reference TRBV28 and TRBJ1-5 gives the whole variable domain DVKVTQSSRYLVKRTGEKVFLECVQDMDHENMFWYRQDPGLGLRLIYFSYDVKMKEKGDIPEGYSVSREKKERFSLILESASTNQTSMYLCASRPGGSNQPQHFGDGTRLSIL.

The DNA for the CDR3 is TGTGCCAGCAGCTTAACCGGGGCCTACGAGCAGTACTTC. Amino acids: CASSLTGAYEQYF. The chain has TRBV7-8 and TRBJ2-7; possibly TRBD2 for D (5 bases). The CDR3 runs 13 residues. CDR1 is SGHVS and CDR2 is FQNEAQ in the germline V gene. The germline V and J ends were trimmed by 2 bases and 2 bases, with 7 bases remaining between them.

This clone has ten or more counts. The genes are TRBV30 and TRBJ1-5; 9 bases fit TRBD1. Germline-derived CDR1 and CDR2 are GTSNPN and SVGIG (reference sequence). Germline trimming cut 2 bases from V and 1 base from J; bases unmatched to any gene: 12. The CDR3 is 18 amino acids. CDR3 loop: CAWSPFTGGFESNQPQHF. The CDR3 DNA reads TGTGCCTGGAGTCCATTCACAGGGGGCTTTGAGAGCAATCAGCCCCAGCATTTT.

Ten or more counts support this clone. V and J are TRBV2 and TRBJ2-2, with 8 nucleotides matching TRBD2. Germline CDR1 is SNHLY and CDR2 is FYNNEI. CDR3 size: 19 residues. Trimming removed 2 bases from V and 0 bases from J; junction bases left unmatched: 11. The CDR3 nucleotides read TGTGCCAGCAGTGAACTAGGGCTAGCGGGCAACGCGAACACCGGGGAGCTGTTTTTT. It is translated as CASSELGLAGNANTGELFF. Full variable domain (missing parts from reference TRBV2 and TRBJ2-2): EPEVTQTPSHQVTQMGQEVILRCVPISNHLYFYWYRQILGQKVEFLVSFYNNEISEKSEIFDDQFSVERPDGSNFTLKIRSTKLEDSAMYFCASSELGLAGNANTGELFFGEGSRLTVL.

V gene TRBV4-2 combines with J gene TRBJ2-1, with TRBD2 identical over 13 bases. This CDR3 has 16 amino acids. Germline V gene data show CDR1 as LGHNA and CDR2 as YNFKEQ. Trimming cost V 3 bases and J 7 bases; bases outside gene matches: 6. As DNA, the CDR3 is TGTGCCAGCAGCCAGTGGGGACTAGCGGGAATAAATGAGCAGTTCTTC. It specifies CASSQWGLAGINEQFF.

The gene calls are TRBV7-8 and TRBJ2-3; the match to TRBD2 covers 8 bases. CDR3 size: 15 residues. V lost 0 bases and J lost 10; bases outside the gene matches: 9. From germline, CDR1 is SGHVS and CDR2 FQNEAQ. In DNA, the CDR3 is TGTGCCAGCAGCTTAGCTGGGACTAGAGGGGGTGCGCAGTATTTT. Translating gives CASSLAGTRGGAQYF.

V usage is TRBV28 and J usage is TRBJ1-4; 8 bases agree with TRBD1. The CDR3 contains 14 residues. The germline V gene encodes CDR1 MDHEN and CDR2 SYDVKM. Unmatched junction bases numbered 1, after V lost 3 bases and J lost 4 bases. In nucleotides, the CDR3 is TGTGCCAGCAGTTTGACAGGGGATAATGAAAAACTGTTTTTT. This sequence encodes CASSLTGDNEKLFF.

The rearrangement links TRBV19 to TRBJ1-2; 7 bases agree with TRBD1. The CDR3 totals 13 residues. Germline V CDR1 and CDR2: LNHDA, SQIVND (reference sequence). Germline trimming cut 5 bases from V and 8 bases from J; bases unmatched to any gene: 8. CDR3 coding DNA: TGTGCCAGTAGTGCCACAGGGGCGAGAGGCTACACCTTC. Its translation: CASSATGARGYTF.

The rearrangement joins TRBV7-3 to TRBJ2-7; 7 positions match TRBD2. Germline CDR1 is SGHTA and CDR2 is FQGTGA. The CDR3 contains 14 residues. The J segment lost 0 bases and the V segment lost 5 bases, leaving 4 bases of the junction unmatched. For the CDR3, the DNA is TGTGCCAGCAGCCCCATAGCGGGCTCCTACGAGCAGTACTTC. Translating gives CASSPIAGSYEQYF.

The rearrangement joins TRBV30 to TRBJ2-1, with 15 bases identical to TRBD2. Germline V lookup: CDR1 GTSNPN, CDR2 SVGIG (reference sequence). V was pared by 3 bases and J by 11 bases, with 8 bases of the junction left unmatched. The CDR3 extends over 15 amino acids. CDR3 protein: CAWSAPGLAGGKQFF. For the CDR3, the DNA is TGTGCCTGGAGCGCTCCGGGACTAGCGGGAGGCAAGCAGTTCTTC.